This TCR beta chain was recorded in a study of blood T cell repertoires in COVID-19. The ends were cut back, 6 bases at V and 2 bases at J, with 10 bases in the middle. Germline V gives CDR1 WSHSY, CDR2 SAAADI. The CDR3 extends over 13 amino acids. Cohort 3 donors were reported recovered after two negative PCRs, clearance, or symptom resolution. Authors' processing steps: The assay estimated nucleated cells by amplifying reference gene primers. Assay used: immunoSEQ multiplex PCR; TCRdb lists only in-frame clones, some missing. The V and J calls and clone size come from that table; D and trimming were worked out from the DNA. The sample has 250,000 to 400,000 clones, around 86% seen once.

This chain joins TRBV10-2 and TRBJ2-5, with a weak D call TRBD1 (6 bases). Sequencing input: PBMCs or T cells enriched from blood (not recorded which). The source is a man aged 55-75 years who had recovered from COVID-19. The CDR3 DNA reads TGCGCCAGCAGGCTAGGGGGACAAGAGACCCAGTACTTC. This gives the protein CASRLGGQETQYF.